These T cell receptor beta chains were read from a single sample in a study of T cells in Graves' hyperthyroidism and ophthalmopathy. MiXCR was run by TCRdb on the multiplex PCR reads, yielding one entry per CDR3 protein. In the table there are 500,000 to 800,000 distinct CDR3 sequences, 45% of which are singletons. Sequenced input: peripheral blood or thyroid tissue (not recorded which). Source of these receptors: an adult man with Graves' disease, either hyperthyroidism or ophthalmopathy (not recorded which). The CDR3 runs from the conserved cysteine through the conserved F or W. D genes are given only for firm matches. The size field is filled for only some rows; it gives once, few, many or a size class.

>TRBD1|TRBV11-2|TRBJ2-2|14|-
CASSRDRVSGELFF
TGTGCCAGCAGCCGGGACAGGGTTAGCGGGGAGCTGTTTTTT
>-|TRBV7-2|TRBJ1-4|14|-
CASSSLPGGEKLFF
TGTGCCAGCAGCTCGCTCCCTGGGGGTGAAAAACTGTTTTTT
>-|TRBV5-6|TRBJ1-6|15|-
CASRVRGSYNSPLHF
TGTGCCAGCAGAGTACGGGGCTCCTATAATTCACCCCTCCACTTT
>-|TRBV20-1|TRBJ1-1|16|few
CSAREGASILNTEAFF
TGCAGTGCTAGAGAGGGGGCATCCATCTTGAACACTGAAGCTTTCTTT
>-|TRBV20-1|TRBJ2-5|13|-
CSARGAFQETQYF
TGCAGTGCTAGAGGAGCCTTTCAAGAGACCCAGTACTTC
>TRBD2|TRBV20-1|TRBJ2-7|16|-
CSAKGTSGRTSYEQYF
TGCAGTGCTAAAGGGACTAGCGGGAGGACCTCCTACGAGCAGTACTTC
>TRBD1|TRBV7-9|TRBJ1-2|15|-
CASSFGRGRVGGYTF
TGTGCCAGCAGCTTTGGCAGGGGGCGAGTTGGTGGCTACACCTTC
>-|TRBV7-6|TRBJ1-3|15|many
CASSLPTGSGNTIYF
TGTGCCAGCAGCTTACCCACAGGCTCTGGAAACACCATATATTTT
>-|TRBV25-1|TRBJ1-4|15|-
CASSSRGATNEKLFF
TGTGCCAGCAGCTCACGCGGAGCAACTAATGAAAAACTGTTTTTT
>TRBD1|TRBV25-1|TRBJ1-4|14|-
CASTCYRGDEKLFF
TGTGCCAGCACTTGTTACAGGGGAGATGAAAAACTGTTTTTT
>TRBD1|TRBV15|TRBJ2-2|16|-
CATSSRGQGGSGELFF
TGTGCCACCAGCAGTCGAGGACAGGGCGGTTCCGGGGAGCTGTTTTTT
>-|TRBV2|TRBJ1-2|14|few
CASSQDQVNYGYTF
TGTGCCAGCAGCCAAGATCAGGTGAACTATGGCTACACCTTC
>-|TRBV20-1|TRBJ1-1|14|-
CSASQEGVGAEAFF
TGCAGTGCTAGTCAGGAGGGGGTAGGGGCTGAAGCTTTCTTT
>TRBD2|TRBV20-1|TRBJ2-7|13|many
CSAVGLAGYEQYF
TGCAGTGCTGTGGGACTAGCTGGTTACGAGCAGTACTTC
>TRBD1|TRBV12-3/TRBV12-4|TRBJ1-1|14|few
CASSSPGQSPEAFF
TGTGCCAGCAGTTCTCCGGGACAGTCCCCTGAAGCTTTCTTT
>-|TRBV19|TRBJ1-5|16|few
CASSDQTGPGDQPQHF
TGTGCCAGTAGTGATCAAACAGGGCCGGGGGATCAGCCCCAGCATTTT
>TRBD1|TRBV19|TRBJ1-6|15|few
CASSTGQAENSPLHF
TGTGCCAGTAGTACGGGACAGGCTGAGAATTCACCCCTCCACTTT
>-|TRBV19|TRBJ1-2|13|-
CASSATGGPGYTF
TGTGCCAGTAGTGCAACCGGGGGGCCTGGCTACACCTTC
>-|TRBV7-3|TRBJ1-6|16|few
CASSLFSRAQNSPLHF
TGTGCCAGCAGCTTATTTTCTAGGGCCCAAAATTCACCCCTCCACTTT
>-|TRBV2|TRBJ1-2|12|-
CASSYGAYGYTF
TGTGCCAGCAGTTACGGGGCTTATGGCTACACCTTC
>-|TRBV7-2|TRBJ2-7|15|-
CASSLVAGSLYEQYF
TGTGCCAGCAGCTTAGTGGCAGGCAGTCTCTACGAGCAGTACTTC
>TRBD1|TRBV7-3|TRBJ1-3|16|-
CASSLYRDSSGNTIYF
TGTGCCAGCAGCTTATACCGGGACAGCTCTGGAAACACCATATATTTT
>-|TRBV24-1|TRBJ1-1|12|many
CATSEGAGEAFF
TGTGCCACCAGTGAGGGGGCTGGTGAAGCTTTCTTT
>-|TRBV6-1|TRBJ1-2|12|many
CASSGANYGYTF
TGTGCCAGCAGTGGAGCTAACTATGGCTACACCTTC
>TRBD1|TRBV6-6|TRBJ2-5|13|few
CASSEGQLETQYF
TGTGCCAGCAGTGAGGGACAGTTGGAGACCCAGTACTTC
>-|TRBV2|TRBJ1-1|13|-
CASRTGHYTEAFF
TGTGCCAGCAGAACGGGGCACTACACTGAAGCTTTCTTT
>TRBD1|TRBV7-8|TRBJ1-3|14|many
CASSPGTAGNTIYF
TGTGCCAGCAGCCCGGGGACAGCTGGAAACACCATATATTTT
>-|TRBV20-1|TRBJ2-7|14|-
CSARDDRGADEQYF
TGCAGTGCTAGGGATGACAGAGGAGCCGACGAGCAGTACTTC
>-|TRBV24-1|TRBJ2-7|12|many
CATRGSNYEQYF
TGTGCCACCCGTGGGAGTAACTACGAGCAGTACTTC
>-|TRBV7-9|TRBJ2-2|14|many
CASSLAGLTGELFF
TGTGCCAGCAGCTTAGCAGGCCTTACCGGGGAGCTGTTTTTT
>TRBD1|TRBV25-1|TRBJ1-2|14|-
CASSVDRGTGGYTF
TGTGCCAGCAGCGTTGACAGGGGGACGGGTGGCTACACCTTC
>-|TRBV7-2|TRBJ1-1|14|-
CASSLTRERTEAFF
TGTGCCAGCAGCTTAACGCGGGAGCGGACTGAAGCTTTCTTT
>-|TRBV29-1|TRBJ2-3|15|few
CSVEDVWPRTDTQYF
TGCAGCGTTGAAGATGTTTGGCCACGCACAGATACGCAGTATTTT
>TRBD1|TRBV20-1|TRBJ1-2|14|few
CSAPWTGGNYGYTF
TGCAGTGCTCCGTGGACAGGGGGCAACTATGGCTACACCTTC
>TRBD1|TRBV24-1|TRBJ1-2|13|many
CATSERTGVGYTF
TGTGCCACCAGTGAGCGGACAGGAGTTGGCTACACCTTC
>TRBD1|TRBV7-9|TRBJ1-2|14|-
CASSTGTALEGYTF
TGTGCCAGCAGCACCGGGACAGCCCTGGAGGGCTACACCTTC
>-|TRBV7-9|TRBJ1-2|15|few
CASSLSRTANYGYTF
TGTGCCAGCAGCTTATCCAGGACAGCTAACTATGGCTACACCTTC
>TRBD1|TRBV19|TRBJ1-2|15|-
CASSISSGQGHGYTF
TGTGCCAGTAGTATATCGTCGGGACAGGGCCATGGCTACACCTTC
>TRBD1|TRBV12-3/TRBV12-4|TRBJ1-5|16|few
CASSSQGAWGNQPQHF
TGTGCCAGCAGTTCTCAGGGGGCGTGGGGCAATCAGCCCCAGCATTTT
>-|TRBV7-9|TRBJ1-2|13|-
CASSIKQGHGYTF
TGTGCCAGCAGTATCAAACAGGGACATGGCTACACCTTC
>-|TRBV5-1|TRBJ2-2|16|once
CASRFGGRVGTGELFF
TGCGCCAGCCGCTTCGGGGGGCGAGTTGGCACCGGGGAGCTGTTTTTT
>TRBD1|TRBV24-1|TRBJ1-5|16|-
CATGQRTGSSNQPQHF
TGTGCCACCGGGCAGAGGACAGGGTCGAGCAATCAGCCCCAGCATTTT
>-|TRBV7-9|TRBJ2-7|15|-
CASSLAQRGLYEQYF
TGTGCCAGCAGCTTAGCACAGCGAGGACTCTACGAGCAGTACTTC
>-|TRBV7-8|TRBJ2-7|12|-
CASSLHLYGQYF
TGTGCCAGCAGCTTACACCTCTACGGGCAGTACTTC
>TRBD1|TRBV4-1|TRBJ1-6|14|-
CASSQTGRQAPLHF
TGCGCCAGCAGCCAGACAGGGCGTCAGGCACCCCTCCACTTT
>-|TRBV11-3|TRBJ1-6|15|-
CASSLGTIDNSPLHF
TGTGCCAGCAGCTTAGGGACCATCGACAATTCACCCCTCCACTTT
>TRBD1|TRBV20-1|TRBJ1-6|13|many
CSALDRVTSPLHF
TGCAGTGCTTTGGACAGGGTCACCTCACCCCTCCACTTT
>-|TRBV10-3|TRBJ1-4|13|-
CAISEQMNEKLFF
TGTGCCATCAGTGAACAGATGAATGAAAAACTGTTTTTT